The rows below give T cell receptor beta chains drawn from one sample of a study of blood T cell repertoires in COVID-19. Some clones are missing from TCRdb's copy, which holds only in-frame ones; the method was immunoSEQ multiplex PCR. The sample holds 200,000 to 250,000 clones; 82% are singletons and the top ten take 3% to 4.5%. Sample: peripheral blood. Every receptor here comes from a woman aged 80 or older with acute or convalescent COVID-19. The CDR3 runs from the conserved cysteine through the conserved F or W. A D gene is named only where the DNA matches it firmly. Some rows have no size entry. The others give once, few or many, or a class for an expanded clone.

14	-	TRBV5-4	TRBJ2-1	-	CASSLGLNDNEQFF	TGTGCCAGCAGCTTGGGGCTTAATGACAATGAGCAGTTCTTC
14	-	TRBV9	TRBJ2-7	TRBD1	CASSVRDRDYEQYF	TGTGCCAGCAGCGTCCGGGACAGAGACTACGAGCAGTACTTC
13	once	TRBV13	TRBJ1-3	TRBD1	CASKGQNGNTIYF	TGTGCCAGCAAGGGACAGAACGGAAACACCATATATTTT
12	-	TRBV3-1/TRBV3-2	TRBJ2-1	TRBD2	CASSQGPGGVFF	TGTGCCAGCAGCCAAGGGCCGGGGGGTGTGTTCTTC
16	-	TRBV27	TRBJ1-4	TRBD1	CASSLSRQGANEKLFF	TGTGCCAGCAGTTTATCGAGACAGGGGGCTAATGAAAAACTGTTTTTT
15	-	TRBV27	TRBJ1-1	-	CASSPTRRGNTEAFF	TGTGCCAGCAGTCCGACCCGCCGGGGTAACACTGAAGCTTTCTTT
15	once	TRBV4-2	TRBJ2-7	-	CASSQHAGSSYEQYF	TGTGCCAGCAGCCAACATGCCGGTAGCTCCTACGAGCAGTACTTC
16	few	TRBV2	TRBJ2-7	TRBD1	CASSLTPGGASYEQYF	TGTGCCAGCAGTCTGACTCCAGGGGGTGCCTCCTACGAGCAGTACTTC
16	-	TRBV9	TRBJ1-4	-	CASSVGPQQGGEKLFF	TGTGCCAGCAGCGTAGGTCCCCAACAGGGAGGGGAAAAACTGTTTTTT
13	-	TRBV7-2	TRBJ2-2	TRBD2	CASSSGRAGELFF	TGTGCCAGCAGCTCAGGGAGGGCCGGGGAGCTGTTTTTT
15	-	TRBV7-6	TRBJ1-2	TRBD1	CASSLAEGQNYGYTF	TGTGCCAGCAGCTTAGCAGAGGGACAGAACTATGGCTACACCTTC
15	-	TRBV7-3	TRBJ2-5	-	CASSPHGTRGETQYF	TGTGCCAGCAGCCCCCACGGGACTCGAGGGGAGACCCAGTACTTC
15	-	TRBV5-6	TRBJ2-7	TRBD1	CASSQQQGQIYEQYF	TGTGCCAGCAGCCAACAACAGGGGCAGATTTACGAGCAGTACTTC
16	few	TRBV7-9	TRBJ2-5	TRBD2	CASTSALAGRYETQYF	TGTGCCAGCACCAGTGCCCTAGCGGGGAGATATGAGACCCAGTACTTC
16	once	TRBV4-1	TRBJ1-1	-	CASSQRSQGLNTEAFF	TGCGCCAGCAGCCAACGATCACAGGGCTTGAACACTGAAGCTTTCTTT
17	-	TRBV5-5	TRBJ1-1	TRBD1	CASSPGPHRGMNTEAFF	TGTGCCAGCAGCCCCGGACCCCACAGGGGCATGAACACTGAAGCTTTCTTT
15	-	TRBV7-2	TRBJ1-5	-	CASSFGGLWDQPQHF	TGTGCCAGCAGCTTTGGCGGCCTTTGGGATCAGCCCCAGCATTTT
14	-	TRBV19	TRBJ2-3	-	CASSTNSYTDTQYF	TGTGCCAGTAGTACCAATAGTTACACAGATACGCAGTATTTT
15	-	TRBV3-1/TRBV3-2	TRBJ1-5	-	CASSQGGGSNQPQHF	TGTGCCAGCAGCCAAGGGGGAGGCTCGAATCAGCCCCAGCATTTT
19	-	TRBV11-3	TRBJ1-1	TRBD1	CASSLGRETGGGRNTEAFF	TGTGCCAGCAGCTTAGGAAGGGAAACAGGGGGAGGAAGGAACACTGAAGCTTTCTTT
12	-	TRBV11-2	TRBJ1-5	-	CASSLGGGPQHF	TGTGCCAGCAGCTTAGGGGGGGGTCCCCAGCATTTT
13	few	TRBV6-2/TRBV6-3	TRBJ1-1	-	CASSQVLRTEAFF	TGTGCCAGCAGCCAGGTCTTGAGGACTGAAGCTTTCTTT
16	-	TRBV4-2	TRBJ2-1	TRBD2	CASSHTGTSGGNEQFF	TGTGCCAGCAGCCACACCGGGACTAGCGGGGGAAATGAGCAGTTCTTC
14	-	TRBV5-4	TRBJ2-3	-	CASSSDSRTDTQYF	TGTGCCAGCAGCTCGGACAGCCGCACAGATACGCAGTATTTT
16	-	TRBV5-1	TRBJ2-3	-	CASTLGGDPFTDTQYF	TGCGCCAGCACCCTTGGAGGGGACCCATTCACAGATACGCAGTATTTT
13	few	TRBV11-3	TRBJ1-2	-	CASSPGQFGGYTF	TGTGCCAGCAGCCCAGGACAGTTTGGTGGCTACACCTTC
13	-	TRBV15	TRBJ1-1	TRBD1	CATRSGGNTEAFF	TGTGCCACCAGGTCAGGGGGCAACACTGAAGCTTTCTTT
16	few	TRBV5-6	TRBJ1-4	-	CASSILPTVPNEKLFF	TGTGCCAGCAGCATTCTCCCGACAGTCCCTAATGAAAAACTGTTTTTT
14	-	TRBV5-4	TRBJ1-1	-	CASSLPGMNTEAFF	TGTGCCAGCAGCTTGCCGGGGATGAACACTGAAGCTTTCTTT
15	-	TRBV6-5	TRBJ1-2	-	CASSYSFSTNYGYTF	TGTGCCAGCAGTTATTCGTTCAGTACTAACTATGGCTACACCTTC
16	few	TRBV6-1	TRBJ1-5	TRBD1	CASSAPGGVGNQPQHF	TGTGCCAGCAGTGCCCCAGGGGGCGTAGGCAATCAGCCCCAGCATTTT
15	-	TRBV2	TRBJ1-1	-	CASSGEGRGNTEAFF	TGTGCCAGCAGTGGAGAGGGGAGGGGGAACACTGAAGCTTTCTTT
16	-	TRBV5-4	TRBJ1-1	-	CASSSAQTTGNTEAFF	TGTGCCAGCAGCTCCGCGCAAACGACGGGGAACACTGAAGCTTTCTTT
14	-	TRBV19	TRBJ2-5	TRBD1	CASSATGTGETQYF	TGTGCCAGTAGTGCGACAGGGACCGGGGAGACCCAGTACTTC
15	-	TRBV6-5	TRBJ1-3	-	CASTPRRVSGNTIYF	TGTGCCAGCACCCCGCGGCGGGTCTCTGGAAACACCATATATTTT
14	-	TRBV15	TRBJ1-5	-	CATSRVSNNQPQHF	TGTGCCACCAGCAGAGTCAGTAACAATCAGCCCCAGCATTTT
15	-	TRBV7-2	TRBJ1-1	TRBD1	CASSTPGQGDTEAFF	TGTGCCAGCAGCACACCTGGGCAGGGGGATACTGAAGCTTTCTTT
16	-	TRBV4-1	TRBJ1-6	-	CASSQETGSYNSPLHF	TGCGCCAGCAGCCAAGAAACGGGATCCTATAATTCACCCCTCCACTTT
15	-	TRBV7-6	TRBJ2-7	TRBD1	CASSTRTGKVYEQYF	TGTGCCAGCAGCACAAGGACAGGGAAAGTCTACGAGCAGTACTTC
12	-	TRBV30	TRBJ1-6	-	CAGGRGNSPLHF	TGTGCCGGCGGCCGGGGTAATTCACCCCTCCACTTT
15	-	TRBV7-2	TRBJ2-1	-	CASSLALGGFNEQFF	TGTGCCAGCAGCTTAGCGCTCGGAGGGTTTAATGAGCAGTTCTTC
13	-	TRBV10-3	TRBJ1-1	TRBD1	CAIRGQGITEAFF	TGTGCCATCAGGGGACAGGGAATCACTGAAGCTTTCTTT
14	-	TRBV5-1	TRBJ2-7	-	CASSLGDVSYEQYF	TGCGCCAGCAGCTTAGGGGATGTTTCCTACGAGCAGTACTTC
14	-	TRBV5-1	TRBJ2-7	-	CASSFNRPAYEQYF	TGCGCCAGCAGCTTTAACAGGCCAGCCTACGAGCAGTACTTC
14	-	TRBV7-9	TRBJ2-7	-	CASSLVPSSYEQYF	TGTGCCAGCAGCTTAGTTCCTTCGTCCTACGAGCAGTACTTC